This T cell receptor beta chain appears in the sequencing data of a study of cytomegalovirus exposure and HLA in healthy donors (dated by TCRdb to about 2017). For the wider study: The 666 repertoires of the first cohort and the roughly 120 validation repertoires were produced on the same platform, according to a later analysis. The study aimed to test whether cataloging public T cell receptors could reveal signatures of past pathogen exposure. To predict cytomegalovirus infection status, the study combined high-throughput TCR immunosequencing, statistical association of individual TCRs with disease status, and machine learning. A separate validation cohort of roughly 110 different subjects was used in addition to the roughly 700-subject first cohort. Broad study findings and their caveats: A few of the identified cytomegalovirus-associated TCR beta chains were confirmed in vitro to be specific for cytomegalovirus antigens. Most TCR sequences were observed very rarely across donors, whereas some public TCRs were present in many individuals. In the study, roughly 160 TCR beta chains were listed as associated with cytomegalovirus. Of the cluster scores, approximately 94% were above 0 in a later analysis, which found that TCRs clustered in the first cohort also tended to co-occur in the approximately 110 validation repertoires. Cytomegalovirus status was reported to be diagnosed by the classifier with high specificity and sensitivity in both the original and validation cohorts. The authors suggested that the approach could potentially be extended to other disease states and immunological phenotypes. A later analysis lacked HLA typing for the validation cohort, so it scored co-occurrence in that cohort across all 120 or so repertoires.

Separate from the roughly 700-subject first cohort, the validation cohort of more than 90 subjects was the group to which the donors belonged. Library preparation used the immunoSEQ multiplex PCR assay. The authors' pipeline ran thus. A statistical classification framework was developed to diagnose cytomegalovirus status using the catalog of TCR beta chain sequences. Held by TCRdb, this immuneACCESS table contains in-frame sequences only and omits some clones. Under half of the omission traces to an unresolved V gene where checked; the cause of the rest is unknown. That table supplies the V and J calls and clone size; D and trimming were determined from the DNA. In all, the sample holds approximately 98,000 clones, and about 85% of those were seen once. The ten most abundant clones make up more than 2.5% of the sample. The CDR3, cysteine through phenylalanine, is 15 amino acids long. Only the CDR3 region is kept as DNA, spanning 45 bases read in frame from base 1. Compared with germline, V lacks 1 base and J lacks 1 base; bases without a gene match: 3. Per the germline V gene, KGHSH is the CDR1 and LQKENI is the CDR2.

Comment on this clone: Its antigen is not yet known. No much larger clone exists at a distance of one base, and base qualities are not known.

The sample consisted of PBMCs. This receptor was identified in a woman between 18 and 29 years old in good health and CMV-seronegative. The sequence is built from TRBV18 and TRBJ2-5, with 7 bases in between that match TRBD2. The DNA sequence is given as TGTGCCAGCTCACCACGGGAGGGACCCCAAGAGACCCAGTACTTC. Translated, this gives CASSPREGPQETQYF.